This T cell receptor beta chain was retrieved from a study of shared clonotypes between healthy human individuals. Findings and caveats of the study: Incompleteness in sorted-subset sequencing, despite large depth, was shown by rarefaction.

Notes on this clone: The antigen is not known. Other DNA sequences in the same sample also yield this CDR3.

Terminally differentiated effector memory CD45RA+ cells were left out of the naive CD8 fraction, which was CD45RO-negative and positively selected for CCR7. Sequenced by immunoSEQ multiplex PCR; TCRdb stores in-frame clones only, minus some. The sample yields hundreds of thousands of clones, roughly 94% seen once. The V end was cut by 0 bases, the J end by 3 bases, with 5 bases between. Looked up from germline, CDR1 is MNHEY and CDR2 is SMNVEV (reference sequence). The CDR3 extends over 14 amino acids. Sample: naive CD8+ T cells sorted from blood. The gene calls are TRBV27 and TRBJ2-2; D is ambiguous. This TCR derives from a man aged 25-40 years in good health. The CDR3 sequence is CASSLSGYTGELFF. The CDR3 coding sequence is TGTGCCAGCAGTTTATCAGGCTACACCGGGGAGCTGTTTTTT.